This entry lists 25 T cell receptor beta chains sequenced from one sample in a study of T cells in Graves' hyperthyroidism and ophthalmopathy. The TCR beta CDR3 regions underwent amplification using RNA transcripts as the source. Carried out on the TCR CDR3, a first-round RT-PCR used the HTBI primer set. TCRdb ran MiXCR on the multiplex PCR reads and lists one entry per CDR3 protein. The sample records a few hundred thousand distinct CDR3 sequences, approximately 19% being singletons. The sequencing sample was made of blood. Every receptor here comes from a man aged 50 or older with Graves' ophthalmopathy.

This clonotype was recorded a few times. The chain joins TRBV13 to TRBJ2-1, with 8 bases fitting TRBD2. CDR1 is PRHDT, CDR2 FYEKMQ, per germline (reference sequence). The CDR3 covers 14 residues. Trimming cost V 3 bases and J 13 bases; bases outside gene matches: 11. CDR3 sequence (DNA): TGTGCCAGCAGCTTTGTGCGGGAGGAAGGTGAACAGTTCTTC. Residues: CASSFVREEGEQFF.

This clonotype was seen ten or more times. This chain connects TRBV11-2 to TRBJ2-3; D is unclear. CDR3 length equals 14 residues. Trimming removed 2 bases at V and 0 bases at J, with 6 bases between. Germline CDR1 and CDR2: SGHAT and FQNNGV. CDR3 nucleotide sequence: TGTGCCAGCAGCTTAATGGTCAGCACAGATACGCAGTATTTT. Translating gives CASSLMVSTDTQYF.

At least ten counts were recorded for this clonotype. The V gene is TRBV6-1, the J gene TRBJ1-2, with 9 bases matching TRBD1. The V gene's germline CDR1 is MNHNS and CDR2 SASEGT. This CDR3 contains 15 residues. The V segment lost 4 bases and the J segment 5 bases; nucleotides outside the gene matches: 8. The CDR3 DNA is TGTGCCAGCAGTGCCCGGGACAGGGACCTTTATGGCTACACCTTC. It codes for CASSARDRDLYGYTF.

This clonotype was seen a few times. The chain links TRBV24-1 to TRBJ2-1, with D unresolved. Germline CDR1 reads KGHDR; CDR2 reads SFDVKD. The V gene lost 1 base and the J gene lost 8 bases, with 5 bases spanning the gap. CDR3 size: 12 residues. DNA for the CDR3: TGTGCCACCAGTGATTTCCGAGATGAGCAGTTCTTC. This encodes CATSDFRDEQFF.

This clonotype showed up many times. The V and J genes are TRBV12-3 or TRBV12-4 and TRBJ1-5; no reliable D call. Trimming removed 1 base from V and 4 bases from J, with 11 bases in between. The CDR3 extends over 15 amino acids. CDR3 DNA sequence: TGTGCCAGCAGTTTAGGGCACCAAGGGAATCAGCCCCAGCATTTT. This encodes CASSLGHQGNQPQHF.

As regards this clonotype: This may be a read error, as it is one base from a much larger clone. This chain links TRBV28 with TRBJ1-5, with TRBD1 matching 7 bases. With 4 bases clipped from V and 2 bases from J, the junction kept 8 bases outside the gene matches. The CDR3 is 16 residues long. Germline V gene data show CDR1 as MDHEN and CDR2 as SYDVKM. As DNA, the CDR3 is TGTGCCAGCAGTTCAGCAGGGGGGACAGGCAATCAGCCCCAGCATTTT. Translating it yields CASSSAGGTGNQPQHF.

This clonotype was observed at least ten times. The V gene is TRBV7-2, the J gene TRBJ1-1; the D is unclear. CDR3 size: 13 residues. V was pared by 3 bases and J by 4 bases, with 9 bases between. Germline V gene data show CDR1 as SGHTA and CDR2 as FQGNSA. The CDR3 DNA reads as TGTGCCAGCAGCTTTCTCCCAACCACTGAAGCTTTCTTT. Its protein product is CASSFLPTTEAFF.

About this clonotype itself: One base away lies a much larger clone, so this may be a sequencing read error. The genes are TRBV12-3 or TRBV12-4 and TRBJ1-1; D call uncertain. This CDR3 is built from 13 residues. Here the CDR3 DNA reads TGTGCCAGCAGTTTAGACGAGAACACTGTAGCTTTCTTT. It is translated as CASSLDENTVAFF.

This clonotype was picked up many times. The V and J genes are TRBV11-2 and TRBJ2-1, with TRBD2 matching 9 bases. CDR1 and CDR2 from the germline V gene are SGHAT and FQNNGV. The V gene end was trimmed by 1 base and the J gene end by 8 bases; junction bases not matched to a gene: 9. CDR3 size: 16 residues. CDR3 nucleotide sequence: TGTGCCAGCAGCTTAGCCGGTAGCGGGAGTAGGTATGAGCAGTTCTTC. Protein sequence: CASSLAGSGSRYEQFF.

This chain connects TRBV2 to TRBJ2-7, with 12 bases that match TRBD2. The germline V gene has CDR1 SNHLY and CDR2 FYNNEI. V shed 3 bases, J shed 4 bases, and the junction held 7 bases outside the gene matches. CDR3 length equals 16 residues. The CDR3 DNA reads TGTGCCAGCAGTGACCTAGCGGGAGGGAGAAGTTACGAGCAGTACTTC. Translation gives CASSDLAGGRSYEQYF.

This chain joins TRBV29-1 and TRBJ2-1; D call uncertain. Trimming removed 0 bases at V and 8 bases at J, with 8 bases between. CDR1 is SQVTM, CDR2 ANQGSEA, per germline. This CDR3 spans 12 amino acids. Here the CDR3 reads CSVEEGFHEQFF. CDR3 DNA: TGCAGCGTTGAAGAGGGGTTCCATGAGCAGTTCTTC.

This clonotype was found many times. The chain employs TRBV24-1 and TRBJ2-1; 14 bases fit TRBD2. The germline gives CDR1 KGHDR, CDR2 SFDVKD. The CDR3 spans 18 residues. Unmatched junction bases numbered 11, after V lost 4 bases and J lost 7 bases. Here the CDR3 reads CATSDSGTSGSPGNEQFF. CDR3 nucleotide sequence: TGTGCCACCAGTGACTCCGGGACTAGCGGGAGCCCGGGGAATGAGCAGTTCTTC.

There are a few counts of this clonotype. The CDR3 DNA sequence: TGTGCCAGCAGCCCAACCGACCAGTACTTC. Its translation is CASSPTDQYF. The rearrangement links TRBV7-2 to TRBJ2-5; D not certain. CDR3 size: 10 residues. V was pared by 5 bases and J by 10 bases, with 8 bases between. CDR1 is SGHTA and CDR2 is FQGNSA in the germline V gene.

This clonotype showed up just a few times. The genes are TRBV30 and TRBJ1-1, with D possibly matching TRBD1 (6 bases). Trimming stripped 5 bases from V and 5 bases from J, with 15 bases between. In germline, CDR1 is GTSNPN, CDR2 SVGIG (reference sequence). This CDR3 has 13 amino acids. CDR3 DNA: TGTGCCTGGCGCCCAACAGGGTTTACTGAAGCTTTCTTT. Residues: CAWRPTGFTEAFF.

As for this clonotype: This may be a read error, as it is one base from a much larger clone. The V gene is TRBV11-2, the J gene TRBJ1-2; 7 bases line up with TRBD1. The CDR3 length is 14 residues. CDR1 and CDR2 (germline): SGHAT, FQNNGV. The CDR3, as DNA: TGTGCCAGCAGCTTAAACAGGGGCGACTATGGCCACACCTTC. Translated, it gives CASSLNRGDYGHTF.

This sequence joins TRBV5-1 and TRBJ1-2, with 11 bases that match TRBD1. This CDR3 contains 16 residues. With V trimmed by 5 bases and J by 4 bases, 10 bases remained unmatched. In germline, CDR1 is SGHRS, CDR2 YFSETQ. CDR3 protein: CASSLDGQGAAYGYTF. In nucleotides, the CDR3 is TGCGCCAGCAGTCTTGACGGACAGGGGGCCGCCTATGGCTACACCTTC.

This clonotype was counted only a few times. The chain links TRBV29-1 to TRBJ2-1; D is ambiguous. CDR3 length equals 10 residues. The V gene lost 2 bases and the J gene lost 7 bases, with 3 bases spanning the gap. Germline V gene data show CDR1 as SQVTM and CDR2 as ANQGSEA. DNA for the CDR3: TGCAGCGTTGAATTGAATGAGCAGTTCTTC. Translated, it gives CSVELNEQFF.

This clonotype has ten or more counts. This sequence joins TRBV13 and TRBJ2-2, with 14 bases fitting TRBD2. Trimming cost V 2 bases and J 3 bases; bases outside gene matches: 11. Germline V gene data show CDR1 as PRHDT and CDR2 as FYEKMQ (reference sequence). This CDR3 has 20 amino acids. The CDR3 nucleotides are TGTGCCAGCAGCTTACAACCGGGACTAGCGGGAGAAGTTTACACCGGGGAGCTGTTTTTT. This codes for CASSLQPGLAGEVYTGELFF.

This clonotype was counted many times. The chain is built from TRBV11-2 and TRBJ2-7, with a weak D call TRBD2 (5 bases). With 5 bases removed from V and 5 bases from J, the gap between germline ends came to 10 bases. The germline V gene has CDR1 SGHAT and CDR2 FQNNGV. This CDR3 is built from 12 residues. The CDR3, as DNA: TGTGCCAGCAGCCGTGAGGGCGACGAGCAGTACTTC. Amino acid sequence: CASSREGDEQYF.

Only a few counts were recorded for this clonotype. This chain connects TRBV5-1 to TRBJ1-4, with a weak D call TRBD1 (6 bases). This CDR3 region has 16 residues. Germline V CDR1 and CDR2: SGHRS, YFSETQ. Deletions cut 4 bases from V and 2 bases from J, with 15 bases between. Written as DNA, the CDR3 is TGCGCCAGCAGCCCCGGGTGGGGGCAGACTAATGAAAAACTGTTTTTT. It translates to CASSPGWGQTNEKLFF. Full variable domain (outside the CDR3, taken from reference TRBV5-1 and TRBJ1-4): KAGVTQTPRYLIKTRGQQVTLSCSPISGHRSVSWYQQTPGQGLQFLFEYFSETQRNKGNFPGRFSGRQFSNSRSEMNVSTLELGDSALYLCASSPGWGQTNEKLFFGSGTQLSVL.

The gene calls are TRBV5-1 and TRBJ2-7; TRBD2 aligns across 7 bases. Germline V gene sequence: CDR1 SGHRS, CDR2 YFSETQ. The CDR3 is 16 amino acids. Trimming removed 2 bases from V and 5 bases from J; junction bases left unmatched: 13. The CDR3 DNA reads TGCGCCAGCAGCTTTGGCGGGAGAGTTATTAAGGACGAGCAGTACTTC. Its translation is CASSFGGRVIKDEQYF.

This clonotype was seen many times. The V and J genes are TRBV11-1 and TRBJ2-7; 7 nucleotides line up with TRBD2. The CDR3 consists of 14 residues. J gave up 5 bases and V 5 bases, and 9 bases lay outside the gene matches. Germline CDR1 reads SGHAT; CDR2 reads FQDESV (reference sequence). Here the CDR3 DNA reads TGTGCCAGCAGCCGCCCTGGGAGGGCTCACGAGCAGTACTTC. Translating gives CASSRPGRAHEQYF.

The chain recombines TRBV10-3 with TRBJ1-5, with a tentative D call TRBD1 (6 bases). The CDR3 contains 21 residues. CDR1 is ENHRY, CDR2 SYGVKD, per germline. Trimming left V 0 bases short and J 0 bases short, with 24 bases between. The DNA of the CDR3 is TGTGCCATCAGTGAGTCCCCCCAGGGCACCCAAAGGGGGATTAGCAATCAGCCCCAGCATTTT. It yields the protein CAISESPQGTQRGISNQPQHF.

The sample holds a few counts of this clonotype. V and J are TRBV5-6 and TRBJ1-6; the D is unclear. V was cut by 4 bases and J by 9 bases, with 14 bases left in between. This CDR3 comprises 14 residues. Germline V gives CDR1 SGHDT, CDR2 YYEEEE. The CDR3 nucleotides read TGTGCCAGCAGCCCCCGGGCGCGGAGTTCACCCCTCCACTTT. Its translation is CASSPRARSSPLHF.

Comment on this clonotype: Germline and junction disagree at one end, which may indicate a read error. The rearrangement links TRBV6-1 to TRBJ1-5, with D possibly being TRBD1 (6 bases). The CDR3 runs 15 residues. Germline CDR1 and CDR2: MNHNS and SASEGT. CDR3 loop: CASILRQASGQPRHF. The CDR3, as DNA: TGTGCCAGCATCCTACGACAGGCCTCCGGACAGCCCCGGCATTTT.